A selection of T cell receptor beta chains follows, all from one sample in a study of blood T cell repertoires in COVID-19. Using immunoSEQ multiplex PCR, the repertoire was profiled, and TCRdb retains in-frame clones only, with some absent. The sample holds roughly 110,000 clones, 76% seen once. The sequenced sample consisted of peripheral blood. These receptors were obtained from an elderly man with COVID-19, enrolled during active disease. CDR3s include the opening cysteine and the closing phenylalanine or tryptophan.

TRBV27	TRBJ2-3	CASSSQGDTQYF
TRBV5-4	TRBJ2-3	CASSSNPGQGIDTQYF
TRBV27	TRBJ2-7	CASSQYSGYEQYF
TRBV11-2	TRBJ2-1	CASSLVAGWAYNEQFF
TRBV12-3/TRBV12-4	TRBJ2-3	CASRGLSDTQYF
TRBV19	TRBJ2-7	CASSGSGTSLTKQYF
TRBV18	TRBJ1-1	CASSPREGLMNTEAFF
TRBV6-5	TRBJ2-7	CASSPLQGGYYEQYF
TRBV2	TRBJ2-5	CASRPSDQETQYF
TRBV7-8	TRBJ1-3	CASSWRSASGNTIYF
TRBV5-1	TRBJ2-5	CASSLGQQQETQYF
TRBV23-1	TRBJ2-1	CASRKKTSGKDNEQFF
TRBV6-4	TRBJ2-1	CASSETPGSSYNEQFF
TRBV10-3	TRBJ1-1	CAIVGGGPNTEAFF
TRBV5-1	TRBJ2-7	CASSPSGGTYEQYF
TRBV5-4	TRBJ1-2	CASSLGTGSYGYTF
TRBV7-2	TRBJ2-2	CASRAGPSTGELFF
TRBV27	TRBJ2-7	CASSYLGDWEQYF
TRBV4-3	TRBJ2-1	CASSQEYSGAYNEQFF
TRBV3-1/TRBV3-2	TRBJ1-1	CASSQVQGGTEAFF
TRBV3-1/TRBV3-2	TRBJ2-7	CASSRLPGQTYEQYF
TRBV19	TRBJ1-1	CASTGQPHTEAFF
TRBV12-3/TRBV12-4	TRBJ1-1	CASTLRVNTEAFF
TRBV19	TRBJ2-1	CASSIVGGPNNEQFF
TRBV6-2/TRBV6-3	TRBJ2-7	CASSYIAGLNYEQYF
TRBV14	TRBJ1-5	CASSRYSGPNQPQHF
TRBV5-6	TRBJ1-2	CASGRSLGVGNGYTF
TRBV7-9	TRBJ2-1	CASSFGTSSDEQFF
TRBV28	TRBJ2-1	CASSFPSRGSSYNEQFF
TRBV7-2	TRBJ2-3	CASLFGSTDTQYF
TRBV30	TRBJ1-2	CAISGGNYGYTF
TRBV28	TRBJ1-2	CASSWNQVSGYTF
TRBV4-3	TRBJ1-1	CASSQYETGAEAFF
TRBV18	TRBJ1-3	CASSPRGGYPPSGNTIYF
TRBV5-1	TRBJ1-2	CASSTLGDNPVYGYTF
TRBV13	TRBJ2-7	CASSPGTSGQGSSYEQYF
TRBV7-7	TRBJ2-5	CASSLAGTREETQYF
TRBV7-8	TRBJ1-5	CASSRSMSQPQHF
TRBV5-6	TRBJ2-7	CASSWGTVSYEQYF
TRBV7-9	TRBJ2-7	CASSLGASGGIYEQYF
TRBV5-1	TRBJ2-5	CASSAGTGGPQETQYF
TRBV28	TRBJ1-3	CASSFARDFSGNTIYF
TRBV5-1	TRBJ2-1	CASSLEVAGVDEQFF
TRBV18	TRBJ1-1	CASSPGTGGSTEAFF
TRBV19	TRBJ2-2	CASSSAGDTGELFF
TRBV24-1	TRBJ1-5	CATSEGGRTGNQPQHF
TRBV28	TRBJ1-2	CASYEVNYGYTF
TRBV2	TRBJ2-5	CASRATGTGQETQYF
TRBV27	TRBJ1-2	CASSTQGGYANYGYTF
TRBV6-5	TRBJ1-2	CASSYGEWDGYTF
TRBV19	TRBJ1-5	CASSPDRGDPFGSQPQHF
TRBV9	TRBJ2-5	CASSVGTTVEETQYF
TRBV19	TRBJ2-1	CASSIRGTALLGQFF
TRBV3-1/TRBV3-2	TRBJ2-7	CASSQGAGPLSEQYF
TRBV27	TRBJ2-5	CASQGHYQETQYF